The next 21 T cell receptor beta chains were all read from a single sample in a study of CD8 T cells in ankylosing spondylitis. MiXCR was run by TCRdb on the 5' RACE reads, yielding one entry per CDR3 protein. The data show more than 150,000 distinct CDR3 sequences, approximately 18% seen once. The material sequenced was blood, either unsorted or a sorted T cell fraction (not recorded which). Every receptor here comes from a male donor between 10 and 30 years old with ankylosing spondylitis or in good health (not recorded which).

This chain links TRBV29-1 with TRBJ2-5; D is ambiguous. Trimming pared 3 bases from V and 5 bases from J, leaving 1 base between. CDR1 and CDR2 (germline): SQVTM, ANQGSEA. This CDR3 is 9 amino acids long. The CDR3 DNA sequence: TGCAGCGTTGATGAGACCCAGTACTTC. Encoded protein: CSVDETQYF.

This clonotype was seen ten or more times. CDR3 sequence (DNA): TGTGCCAGCAGCCAAGAAAAGGGCACCCACCAAGAGACCCAGTACTTC. It yields the protein CASSQEKGTHQETQYF. The rearrangement uses TRBV4-2 and TRBJ2-5; D unresolved. This CDR3 comprises 16 residues. Germline V gene lookup returns CDR1 LGHNA and CDR2 YNFKEQ. Trimming stripped 0 bases from V and 0 bases from J, with 11 bases between.

This clonotype was found many times. The rearrangement uses TRBV13 and TRBJ2-7; weak D call: TRBD2 (5 bases). V lost 5 bases, J lost 1 base, and 15 bases lay in between. Looked up from germline, CDR1 is PRHDT and CDR2 is FYEKMQ (reference sequence). The CDR3 runs to 15 residues. DNA for the CDR3: TGTGCCAGCAGCCCCCGGGAACAGCCTTCCTACGAGCAGTACTTC. Encoded protein: CASSPREQPSYEQYF.

This clonotype was observed many times. This chain joins TRBV5-1 and TRBJ2-5, with D hard to call. The V end was cut by 1 base, the J end by 5 bases, with 15 bases between. Germline V gives CDR1 SGHRS, CDR2 YFSETQ. The CDR3 totals 15 residues. The chain's CDR3 is CASSLNLPREETQYF. Here the CDR3 DNA reads TGCGCCAGCAGCTTGAATCTACCTAGAGAGGAGACCCAGTACTTC. The entire variable domain, with the rest obtained from reference TRBV5-1 and TRBJ2-5, is as follows: KAGVTQTPRYLIKTRGQQVTLSCSPISGHRSVSWYQQTPGQGLQFLFEYFSETQRNKGNFPGRFSGRQFSNSRSEMNVSTLELGDSALYLCASSLNLPREETQYFGPGTRLLVL.

There are many counts of this clonotype. The CDR3 DNA sequence: TGCGCCAGCAGCCAAGCTTCTGTGGGTCGCGCAGATACGCAGTATTTT. Translated: CASSQASVGRADTQYF. This chain joins TRBV4-1 and TRBJ2-3; D unclear. This CDR3 spans 16 amino acids. With 1 base removed from V and 4 bases from J, the gap between germline ends came to 15 bases. Germline V gives CDR1 MGHRA, CDR2 YSYEKL.

In this sample, this clonotype turned up many times. The J gene is TRBJ2-2, the V gene TRBV9; 8 nucleotides align to TRBD2. Germline assignment: CDR1 SGDLS and CDR2 YYNGEE. With 7 bases clipped from V and 6 bases from J, the junction kept 5 bases outside the gene matches. There are 13 residues in the CDR3. Here the CDR3 reads CASAQAGAGELFF. In nucleotides, the CDR3 is TGTGCCAGCGCTCAAGCGGGAGCCGGGGAGCTGTTTTTT.

This clonotype was found many times. This sequence joins TRBV12-3 or TRBV12-4 and TRBJ2-7; 8 positions match TRBD2. The CDR3 loop spans 15 amino acids. Trimming cost V 4 bases and J 4 bases; bases outside gene matches: 9. The CDR3 is CASSSNGRARYEQYF. CDR3 nucleotides: TGTGCCAGCAGTTCTAACGGGAGGGCCAGGTACGAGCAGTACTTC.

This clonotype showed up many times. This chain links TRBV20-1 with TRBJ1-1; D call uncertain. Germline V gene sequence: CDR1 DFQATT, CDR2 SNEGSKA (reference sequence). The CDR3 has 12 residues. V was trimmed by 3 bases and J by 0 bases, leaving 5 bases between them. The CDR3 coding sequence is TGCAGTGCTAGTGAGGTGAACACTGAAGCTTTCTTT. Amino acids: CSASEVNTEAFF.

This clonotype was picked up many times. The chain joins TRBV6-4 to TRBJ1-1; TRBD1 agrees at 7 bases. This CDR3 is built from 14 residues. V shed 5 bases and J 5 bases; nucleotides not matched to a gene: 8. The germline CDR1 and CDR2 sequences are MRHNA and SNTAGT. The CDR3 DNA follows: TGTGCCAGCAGTAGGGACAGCGCGGGGACTGAAGCTTTCTTT. This translates into CASSRDSAGTEAFF.

This clonotype was seen ten or more times. The genes are TRBV29-1 and TRBJ2-5, with 7 bases lining up with TRBD1. In germline, CDR1 is SQVTM, CDR2 ANQGSEA. V shed 5 bases and J 1 base; nucleotides not matched to a gene: 4. This CDR3 spans 13 amino acids. The CDR3 region has the DNA TGCAGCGTTCTAGACAGGGCCCAAGAGACCCAGTACTTC. It yields the protein CSVLDRAQETQYF.

The chain carries TRBV29-1 and TRBJ2-1; 13 bases line up with TRBD2. The CDR3 runs to 16 residues. The V gene's germline CDR1 is SQVTM and CDR2 ANQGSEA. With V trimmed by 3 bases and J by 2 bases, 4 bases remained unmatched. The CDR3 loop is CSVDTSGRVTYNEQFF. DNA for the CDR3: TGCAGCGTTGATACTAGCGGGAGGGTTACCTACAATGAGCAGTTCTTC.

This clonotype was observed at least ten times. The chain carries TRBV6-5 and TRBJ1-2; 8 positions match TRBD1. Looked up from germline, CDR1 is MNHEY and CDR2 is SVGAGI. CDR3 length: 14 residues. V gave up 6 bases and J gave up 8 bases; unmatched junction bases: 11. The DNA for the CDR3 is TGTGCCAGCAGCCAGGGGGCAACGGGAAGGGGCTACACCTTC. Protein product: CASSQGATGRGYTF.

The J gene is TRBJ2-1, the V gene TRBV20-1; D gene unclear. Germline CDR1 reads DFQATT; CDR2 reads SNEGSKA (reference sequence). V was trimmed by 6 bases and J by 0 bases, leaving 18 bases between them. The CDR3 runs to 16 residues. The CDR3 nucleotides are TGCAGTGCGGCCCCCAATCCGGGTTTCTCCTACAATGAGCAGTTCTTC. Amino acids: CSAAPNPGFSYNEQFF.

Many counts were recorded for this clonotype. The V call is TRBV27, the J call TRBJ1-6; D gene ambiguous. V was clipped by 5 bases and J by 2 bases, with 16 bases between them. The V gene's germline CDR1 is MNHEY and CDR2 SMNVEV (reference sequence). This CDR3 comprises 17 residues. CDR3 amino acids: CASSPNREFTYNSPLHF. The CDR3 DNA follows: TGTGCCAGCAGTCCTAACCGGGAGTTTACCTATAATTCACCCCTCCACTTT.

V gene TRBV6-2 or TRBV6-3 combines with J gene TRBJ1-1; D unresolved. The germline CDR1 and CDR2 sequences are MNHEY and SVGEGT. V gave up 0 bases and J gave up 7 bases, with 9 bases separating them. The CDR3 extends over 13 amino acids. In nucleotides, the CDR3 is TGTGCCAGCAGTTACTCCCCTGGGAGTGAAGCTTTCTTT. This gives the protein CASSYSPGSEAFF.

This clonotype was observed many times. This rearrangement joins TRBV6-6 to TRBJ2-7, with 7 bases aligning to TRBD2. After removal of 5 bases from V and 0 bases from J, the junction contained 4 bases not matched to a gene. Germline V gene sequence: CDR1 MNHNY, CDR2 SVGAGI (reference sequence). This CDR3 has 14 amino acids. The CDR3 nucleotides read TGTGCCAGCAGTACCAGCGGGGCCTCCTACGAGCAGTACGTC. Encoded protein: CASSTSGASYEQYV.

The V and J genes are TRBV29-1 and TRBJ2-5; 7 bases are a match to TRBD2. The CDR3 totals 14 residues. V shed 3 bases and J 4 bases; nucleotides not matched to a gene: 8. Germline V gives CDR1 SQVTM, CDR2 ANQGSEA. The CDR3 protein is CSVETRERGETQYF. CDR3 nucleotides: TGCAGCGTTGAGACGCGGGAGAGGGGAGAGACCCAGTACTTC.

This clonotype was counted at least ten times. This rearrangement joins TRBV6-5 to TRBJ2-1, with D unclear. V was shortened by 0 bases and J by 4 bases, with 4 bases between the two germline ends. From germline, CDR1 is MNHEY and CDR2 SVGAGI. The CDR3 loop spans 13 amino acids. CDR3 residues: CASSYSIYNEQFF. For the CDR3, the DNA is TGTGCCAGCAGTTACTCGATTTACAATGAGCAGTTCTTC.

This clonotype was counted ten times or more. V usage is TRBV7-8 and J usage is TRBJ1-1; D may be TRBD1 (5 bases). Trimming took off 5 bases at V and 7 bases at J, with 5 bases between the two ends. CDR1 and CDR2 from the germline V gene are SGHVS and FQNEAQ. This CDR3 is built from 10 residues. Here the CDR3 reads CASSGGEAFF. The CDR3 bases are TGTGCCAGCAGCGGGGGTGAAGCTTTCTTT.

Many counts were recorded for this clonotype. The V gene is TRBV20-1, the J gene TRBJ2-1, with D tentatively TRBD1 or TRBD2 (5 bases each). V lost 5 bases and J 5 bases, leaving 7 bases between the germline ends. Germline-derived CDR1 and CDR2 are DFQATT and SNEGSKA (reference sequence). CDR3 length: 11 residues. DNA for the CDR3: TGCAGTGCTGGGGGTAACAATGAGCAGTTCTTC. As protein: CSAGGNNEQFF.

This clonotype has a count of ten or more. The chain employs TRBV4-1 and TRBJ2-1, with TRBD2 as a possible D gene (5 bases). Germline V lookup: CDR1 MGHRA, CDR2 YSYEKL. Trimming pared 6 bases from V and 4 bases from J, leaving 16 bases between. The CDR3 totals 15 residues. The CDR3 sequence: CASRKADLIYNEQFF. CDR3 DNA: TGCGCCAGCAGAAAGGCGGACTTAATTTACAATGAGCAGTTCTTC.